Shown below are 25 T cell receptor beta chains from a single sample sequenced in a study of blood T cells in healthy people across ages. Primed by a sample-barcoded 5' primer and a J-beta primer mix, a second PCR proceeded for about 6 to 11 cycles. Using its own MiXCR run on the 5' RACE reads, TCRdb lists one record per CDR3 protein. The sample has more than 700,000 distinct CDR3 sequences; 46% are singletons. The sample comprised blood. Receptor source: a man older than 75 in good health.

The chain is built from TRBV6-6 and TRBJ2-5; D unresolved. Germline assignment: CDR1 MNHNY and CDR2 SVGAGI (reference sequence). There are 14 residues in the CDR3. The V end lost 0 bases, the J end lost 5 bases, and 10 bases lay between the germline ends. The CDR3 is CASSYSSWTETQYF. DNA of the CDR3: TGTGCCAGCAGTTACTCCAGCTGGACGGAGACCCAGTACTTC.

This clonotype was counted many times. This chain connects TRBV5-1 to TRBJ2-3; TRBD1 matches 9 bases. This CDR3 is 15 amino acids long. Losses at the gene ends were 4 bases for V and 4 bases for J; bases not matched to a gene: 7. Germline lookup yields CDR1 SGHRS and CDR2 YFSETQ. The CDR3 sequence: CASSPQQGAADTQYF. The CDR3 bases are TGCGCCAGCAGCCCCCAACAGGGGGCCGCAGATACGCAGTATTTT.

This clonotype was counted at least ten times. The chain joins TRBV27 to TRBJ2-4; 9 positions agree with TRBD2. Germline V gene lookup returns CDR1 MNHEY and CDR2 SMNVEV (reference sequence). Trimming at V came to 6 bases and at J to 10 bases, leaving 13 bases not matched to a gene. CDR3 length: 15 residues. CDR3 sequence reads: CASSLNPGTSYIQYF. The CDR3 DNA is TGTGCCAGCAGCCTAAACCCCGGGACTAGCTATATTCAGTACTTC.

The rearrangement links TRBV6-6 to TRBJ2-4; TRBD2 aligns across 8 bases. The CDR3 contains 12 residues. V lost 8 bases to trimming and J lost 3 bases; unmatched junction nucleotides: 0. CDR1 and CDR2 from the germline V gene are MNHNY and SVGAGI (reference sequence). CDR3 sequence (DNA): TGTGCCAGCCGGGAGGGCAAAAACATTCAGTACTTC. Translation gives CASREGKNIQYF.

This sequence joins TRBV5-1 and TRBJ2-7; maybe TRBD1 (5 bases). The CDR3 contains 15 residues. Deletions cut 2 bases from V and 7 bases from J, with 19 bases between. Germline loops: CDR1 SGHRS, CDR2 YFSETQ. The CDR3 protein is CASSLLTDKYNEQYF. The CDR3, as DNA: TGCGCCAGCAGCTTATTGACAGATAAATACAATGAGCAGTACTTC.

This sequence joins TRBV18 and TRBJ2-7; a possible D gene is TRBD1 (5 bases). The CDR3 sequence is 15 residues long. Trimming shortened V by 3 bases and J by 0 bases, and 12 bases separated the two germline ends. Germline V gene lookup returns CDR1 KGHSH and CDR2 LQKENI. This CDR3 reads CASSPVRARSYEQYF. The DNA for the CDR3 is TGTGCCAGCTCACCTGTCAGGGCTCGCTCCTACGAGCAGTACTTC.

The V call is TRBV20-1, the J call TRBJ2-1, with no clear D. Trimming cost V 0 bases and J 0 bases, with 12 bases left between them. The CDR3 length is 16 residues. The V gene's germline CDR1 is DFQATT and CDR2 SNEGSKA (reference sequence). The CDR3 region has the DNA TGCAGTGCTAGAGACTGGAGTCTGGGCTCCTACAATGAGCAGTTCTTC. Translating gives CSARDWSLGSYNEQFF.

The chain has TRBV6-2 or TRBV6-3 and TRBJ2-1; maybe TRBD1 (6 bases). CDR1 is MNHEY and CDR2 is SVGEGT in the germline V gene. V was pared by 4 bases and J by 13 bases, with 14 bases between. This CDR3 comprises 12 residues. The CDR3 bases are TGTGCCAGCAGTTTGACTACAGGGTACCAGTTCTTC. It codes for CASSLTTGYQFF.

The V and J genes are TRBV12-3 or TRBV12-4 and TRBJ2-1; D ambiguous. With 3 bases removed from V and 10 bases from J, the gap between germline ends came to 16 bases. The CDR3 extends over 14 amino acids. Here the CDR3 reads CASSLKGLVYEQFF. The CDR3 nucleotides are TGTGCCAGCAGTTTGAAGGGTCTGGTCTACGAGCAGTTCTTC.

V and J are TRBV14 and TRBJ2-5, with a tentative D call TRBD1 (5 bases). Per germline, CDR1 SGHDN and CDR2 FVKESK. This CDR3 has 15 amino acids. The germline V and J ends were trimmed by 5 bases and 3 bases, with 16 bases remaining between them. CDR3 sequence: CASSVLQTAEETQYF. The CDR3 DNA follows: TGTGCCAGCAGCGTGCTCCAGACAGCCGAAGAGACCCAGTACTTC. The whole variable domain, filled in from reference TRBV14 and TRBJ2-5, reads EAGVTQFPSHSVIEKGQTVTLRCDPISGHDNLYWYRRVMGKEIKFLLHFVKESKQDESGMPNNRFLAERTGGTYSTLKVQPAELEDSGVYFCASSVLQTAEETQYFGPGTRLLVL.

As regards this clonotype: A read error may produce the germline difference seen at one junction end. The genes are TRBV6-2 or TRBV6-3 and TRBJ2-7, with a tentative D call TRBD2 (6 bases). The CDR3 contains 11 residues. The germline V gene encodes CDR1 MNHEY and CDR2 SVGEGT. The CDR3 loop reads CATGSIYEQDF. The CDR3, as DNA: TGTGCCACCGGGAGTATATACGAGCAGGACTTC.

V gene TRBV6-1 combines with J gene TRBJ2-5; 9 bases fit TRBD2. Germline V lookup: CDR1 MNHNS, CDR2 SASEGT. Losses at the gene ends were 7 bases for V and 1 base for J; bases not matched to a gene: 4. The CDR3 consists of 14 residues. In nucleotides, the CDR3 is TGTGCCAGCATGGCGACTAGCGGCCAAGAGACCCAGTACTTC. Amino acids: CASMATSGQETQYF.

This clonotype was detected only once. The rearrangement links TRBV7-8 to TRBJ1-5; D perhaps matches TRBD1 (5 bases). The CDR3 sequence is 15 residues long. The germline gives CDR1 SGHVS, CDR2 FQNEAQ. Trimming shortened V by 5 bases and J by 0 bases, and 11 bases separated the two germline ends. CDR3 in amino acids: CASSTGTHSNQPQHF. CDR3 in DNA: TGTGCCAGCAGCACTGGGACCCATAGCAATCAGCCCCAGCATTTT.

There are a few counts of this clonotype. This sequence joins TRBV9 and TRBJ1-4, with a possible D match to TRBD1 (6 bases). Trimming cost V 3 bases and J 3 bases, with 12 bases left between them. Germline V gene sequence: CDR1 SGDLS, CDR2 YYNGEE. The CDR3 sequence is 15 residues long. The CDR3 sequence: CASSETGWSNEKLFF. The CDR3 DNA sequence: TGTGCCAGCAGCGAAACAGGGTGGTCTAATGAAAAACTGTTTTTT.

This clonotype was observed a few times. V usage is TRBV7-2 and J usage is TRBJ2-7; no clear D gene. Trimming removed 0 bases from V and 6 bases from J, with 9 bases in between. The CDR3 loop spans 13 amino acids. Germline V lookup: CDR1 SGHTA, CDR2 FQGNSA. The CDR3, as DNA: TGTGCCAGCAGCTTAGCTCTCTCTTCCGAGCAGTACTTC. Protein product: CASSLALSSEQYF.

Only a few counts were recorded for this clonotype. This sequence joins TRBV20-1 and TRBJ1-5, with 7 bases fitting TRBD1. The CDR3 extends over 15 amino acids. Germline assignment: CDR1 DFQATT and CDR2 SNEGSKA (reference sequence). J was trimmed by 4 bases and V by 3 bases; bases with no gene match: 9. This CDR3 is CSARPPGGLNQPQHF. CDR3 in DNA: TGCAGTGCTAGGCCCCCAGGGGGTTTAAATCAGCCCCAGCATTTT.

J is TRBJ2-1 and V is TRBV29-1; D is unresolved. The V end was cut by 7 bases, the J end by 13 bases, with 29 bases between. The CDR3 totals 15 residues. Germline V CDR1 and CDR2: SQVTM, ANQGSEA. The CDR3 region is CSAYMTLGRLETQFF. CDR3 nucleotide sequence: TGCAGCGCATACATGACTCTTGGACGGTTAGAGACCCAGTTCTTC.

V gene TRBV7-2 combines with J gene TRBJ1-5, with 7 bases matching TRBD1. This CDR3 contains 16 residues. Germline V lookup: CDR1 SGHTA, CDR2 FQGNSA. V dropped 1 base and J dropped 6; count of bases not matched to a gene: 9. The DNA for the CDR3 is TGTGCCAGCAGCTTAGTAGCCCAGGGGGTTGGTCAGCCCCAGCATTTT. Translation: CASSLVAQGVGQPQHF.

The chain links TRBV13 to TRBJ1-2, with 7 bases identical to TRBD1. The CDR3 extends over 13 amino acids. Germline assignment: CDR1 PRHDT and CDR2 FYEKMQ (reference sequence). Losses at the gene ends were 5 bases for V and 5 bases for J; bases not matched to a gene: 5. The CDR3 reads CASSQGGQYGYTF. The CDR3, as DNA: TGTGCCAGCAGCCAGGGGGGGCAGTATGGCTACACCTTC.

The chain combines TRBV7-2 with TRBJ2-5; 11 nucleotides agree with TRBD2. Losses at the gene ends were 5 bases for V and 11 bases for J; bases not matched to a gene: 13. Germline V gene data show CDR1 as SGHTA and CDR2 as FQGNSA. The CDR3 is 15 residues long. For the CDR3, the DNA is TGTGCCAGCAGCCCGGGACTAGCGGTAAGCAATGAGCAGTACTTC. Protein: CASSPGLAVSNEQYF.

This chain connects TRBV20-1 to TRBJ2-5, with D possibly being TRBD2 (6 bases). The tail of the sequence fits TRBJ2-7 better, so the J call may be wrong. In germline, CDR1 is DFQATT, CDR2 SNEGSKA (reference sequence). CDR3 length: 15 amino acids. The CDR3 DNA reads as TGCAGTGCTAGAGGTGAAGGCCCGGGAGCCTACGAGCAGTACTTC. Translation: CSARGEGPGAYEQYF.

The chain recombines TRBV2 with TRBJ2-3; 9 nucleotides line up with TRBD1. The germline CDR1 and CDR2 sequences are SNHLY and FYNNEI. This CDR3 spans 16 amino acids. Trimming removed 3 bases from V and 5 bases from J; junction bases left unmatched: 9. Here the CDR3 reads CASSDLRDRVEDTQYF. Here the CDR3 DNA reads TGTGCCAGCAGTGACCTACGGGACAGGGTCGAAGATACGCAGTATTTT.

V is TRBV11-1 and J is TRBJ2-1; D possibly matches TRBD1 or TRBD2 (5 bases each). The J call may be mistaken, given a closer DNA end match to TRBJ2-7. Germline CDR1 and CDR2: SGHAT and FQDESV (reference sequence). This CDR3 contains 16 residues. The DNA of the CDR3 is TGTGCCAGCAGCCCGCCCCTTCGGGGCTCCTACAATGAGCAGTACTTC. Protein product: CASSPPLRGSYNEQYF.

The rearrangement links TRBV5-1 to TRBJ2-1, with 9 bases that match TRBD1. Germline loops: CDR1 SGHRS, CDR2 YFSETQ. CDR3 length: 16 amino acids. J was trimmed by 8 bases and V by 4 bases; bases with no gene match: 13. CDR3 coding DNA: TGCGCCAGCAGCATCCCAAGGACAGGGGTTACCCATGAGCAGTTCTTC. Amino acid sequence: CASSIPRTGVTHEQFF.

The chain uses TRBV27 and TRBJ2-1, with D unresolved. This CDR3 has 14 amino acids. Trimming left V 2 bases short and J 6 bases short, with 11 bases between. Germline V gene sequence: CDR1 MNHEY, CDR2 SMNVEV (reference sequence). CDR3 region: CASSLARARNEQFF. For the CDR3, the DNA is TGTGCCAGCAGTTTAGCCCGGGCCCGCAATGAGCAGTTCTTC.